This passage covers 14 T cell receptor beta chains from one sample sequenced in a study of early T cells in non-severe SARS-CoV-2 infection. One entry per CDR3 protein results from TCRdb running MiXCR on the 5' RACE reads. Here the sample spans 100,000 or so distinct CDR3 sequences, 10% to 15% being singletons. Source material: whole blood. These receptors were collected from an adult who was a healthcare worker with PCR-confirmed SARS-CoV-2 infection or an uninfected control (not recorded which).

The sample holds many counts of this clonotype. The chain employs TRBV7-8 and TRBJ1-6, with D unclear. CDR1 is SGHVS and CDR2 is FQNEAQ in the germline V gene. The CDR3 is 16 amino acids. Trimming removed 1 base from V and 0 bases from J, with 7 bases in between. CDR3 nucleotides: TGTGCCAGCAGCTTAGGTCCGGGCTCCTATAATTCACCCCTCCACTTT. Its protein product is CASSLGPGSYNSPLHF.

There are a few counts of this clonotype. The chain uses TRBV7-3 and TRBJ2-5, with a weak D call TRBD2 (5 bases). The length of the CDR3 is 13 residues. The V end lost 4 bases, the J end lost 3 bases, and 9 bases lay between the germline ends. Germline V gives CDR1 SGHTA, CDR2 FQGTGA. CDR3 bases: TGTGCCAGCAGCTCGGAGAGGGAAGAGACCCAGTACTTC. Protein: CASSSEREETQYF. The full variable domain, its missing parts supplied by reference TRBV7-3 and TRBJ2-5, is GAGVSQTPSNKVTEKGKYVELRCDPISGHTALYWYRQSLGQGPEFLIYFQGTGAADDSGLPNDRFFAVRPEGSVSTLKIQRTERGDSAVYLCASSSEREETQYFGPGTRLLVL.

This clonotype was seen more than once but under ten times. The chain has TRBV10-3 and TRBJ1-1; D unclear. V gave up 3 bases and J gave up 2 bases, with 13 bases separating them. The germline V gene encodes CDR1 ENHRY and CDR2 SYGVKD. The CDR3 consists of 15 residues. The CDR3 bases are TGTGCCATCAGTGAATTCGGGTCCGTCAACACTGAAGCTTTCTTT. Translation gives CAISEFGSVNTEAFF.

The CDR3 bases are TGTGCCAGCAGCGTAAGGGGGCTTGGCGATACGCAGTATTTT. Translation: CASSVRGLGDTQYF. The chain employs TRBV6-1 and TRBJ2-3; TRBD1 matches at 7 bases. Germline values: CDR1 MNHNS, CDR2 SASEGT. The CDR3 length is 14 residues. J was trimmed by 6 bases and V by 6 bases; bases with no gene match: 9.

This clonotype was recorded at least ten times. This chain connects TRBV7-2 to TRBJ2-7; either TRBD1 or TRBD2 may supply D (6 bases each). Germline-derived CDR1 and CDR2 are SGHTA and FQGNSA. This CDR3 spans 18 amino acids. V lost 4 bases to trimming and J lost 4 bases, with 26 bases between them. The CDR3 DNA reads TGTGCCAGCAGCTATCAAAGCCCCTCCGGGGGCGCAAGGTACGAGCAGTACTTC. Residues: CASSYQSPSGGARYEQYF.

The table lists this clonotype with many counts. This chain joins TRBV6-2 or TRBV6-3 and TRBJ2-7; D unresolved. The CDR3 consists of 12 residues. Germline CDR1 reads MNHEY; CDR2 reads SVGEGT. V shed 2 bases and J shed 7 bases, with 9 bases lying between them. In nucleotides, the CDR3 is TGTGCCAGCAGTTACGCCTCTCGTGAGCAGTACTTC. Translated: CASSYASREQYF.

This chain connects TRBV20-1 to TRBJ1-3, with D uncertain. The germline V and J ends were trimmed by 5 bases and 0 bases, with 11 bases remaining between them. The CDR3 is 14 residues long. Germline loops: CDR1 DFQATT, CDR2 SNEGSKA (reference sequence). DNA for the CDR3: TGCAGTGCTCTCCGACACGGCTCTGGAAACACCATATATTTT. Its protein product is CSALRHGSGNTIYF.

This clonotype was detected a few times. The rearrangement uses TRBV6-4 and TRBJ2-3; 10 nucleotides agree with TRBD2. V dropped 3 bases and J dropped 3; count of bases not matched to a gene: 0. Germline lookup yields CDR1 MRHNA and CDR2 SNTAGT. There are 14 residues in the CDR3. The CDR3 region is CASSEGLATDTQYF. The CDR3 DNA is TGTGCCAGCAGTGAGGGACTAGCGACAGATACGCAGTATTTT.

Only a few counts were recorded for this clonotype. The chain combines TRBV28 with TRBJ2-1, with D maybe TRBD2 (5 bases). From germline, CDR1 is MDHEN and CDR2 SYDVKM. V gave up 6 bases and J gave up 9 bases, with 12 bases separating them. The CDR3 is 12 amino acids. The CDR3 DNA reads TGTGCCAGCAGCCCTAGCCGTCGTGAGCAGTTCTTC. This encodes CASSPSRREQFF.

The chain carries TRBV27 and TRBJ1-1; 9 nucleotides match TRBD1. The V segment lost 6 bases and the J segment 3 bases; nucleotides outside the gene matches: 5. Germline CDR1 is MNHEY and CDR2 is SMNVEV (reference sequence). This CDR3 has 14 residues. CDR3 DNA sequence: TGTGCCAGCAGATGGACAGGGGTGCACACTGAAGCTTTCTTT. Its translation is CASRWTGVHTEAFF.

The rearrangement joins TRBV4-1 to TRBJ2-7; D uncertain. The germline V and J ends were trimmed by 2 bases and 0 bases, with 14 bases remaining between them. The germline V gene has CDR1 MGHRA and CDR2 YSYEKL. The CDR3 has 16 amino acids. The CDR3 spells CASSQLSPAGSYEQYF. DNA of the CDR3: TGCGCCAGCAGCCAACTTTCCCCGGCAGGCTCCTACGAGCAGTACTTC.

This clonotype has only a few counts. The chain has TRBV6-2 or TRBV6-3 and TRBJ1-5; TRBD1 is a possible D gene (6 bases). The V gene's germline CDR1 is MNHEY and CDR2 SVGEGT. The CDR3 covers 15 residues. Trimming took off 6 bases at V and 6 bases at J, with 18 bases between the two ends. The CDR3 protein is CASSVTGGGGQPQHF. As DNA, the CDR3 is TGTGCCAGCAGCGTGACAGGTGGGGGCGGTCAGCCCCAGCATTTT.

This clonotype was seen only a few times. The rearrangement links TRBV4-1 to TRBJ1-5; D is perhaps TRBD1 (6 bases). The CDR3 contains 16 residues. Per germline, CDR1 MGHRA and CDR2 YSYEKL. Trimming left V 4 bases short and J 0 bases short, with 13 bases between. The DNA for the CDR3 is TGCGCCAGCAGCCTTTCACAGGGAAATAGCAATCAGCCCCAGCATTTT. It specifies CASSLSQGNSNQPQHF.

This clonotype has only a few counts. The chain is built from TRBV28 and TRBJ2-6; D remains unclear. CDR1 and CDR2 from the germline V gene are MDHEN and SYDVKM. The CDR3 totals 14 residues. V dropped 1 base and J dropped 4 bases, with 5 bases sitting between them. CDR3 in amino acids: CASSLLAGANVLTF. The CDR3 DNA reads TGTGCCAGCAGTTTATTGGCCGGGGCCAACGTCCTGACTTTC.